A selection of T cell receptor beta chains follows, all from one sample in a study of cytomegalovirus exposure and HLA in healthy donors. The protocol was immunoSEQ multiplex PCR, while the TCRdb copy is restricted to in-frame clones and leaves out a portion. The sample has around 130,000 clones, approximately 84% seen once. Sequenced input: PBMCs. The receptors stem from a woman aged 40-49 years in good health and CMV-seronegative. Each CDR3 is given without its conserved first and last residue. Size is stated for part of the rows, as once, few or many counts, or as a class when the clone is expanded.

J: TRBJ2-3
size: once
V: TRBV6-6
CDR3: ASIMDGLTDTQY

J: TRBJ2-7
size: -
V: TRBV11-2
CDR3: ASSSSVPSYEQY

J: TRBJ2-3
size: -
V: TRBV7-9
CDR3: ASSQDRGADTQY

J: TRBJ2-1
size: -
V: TRBV7-9
CDR3: ASSSPVTSGSRDEQF

J: TRBJ2-7
size: once
V: TRBV15
CDR3: ATSRKRTGPGEQY

J: TRBJ2-5
size: -
V: TRBV18
CDR3: ASSPDRIQETQY

J: TRBJ2-5
size: -
V: TRBV25-1
CDR3: ASSGAGIQETQY

J: TRBJ2-7
size: few
V: TRBV10-2
CDR3: ASSVTSGLSYEQY

J: TRBJ2-2
size: few
V: TRBV10-2
CDR3: ASSPAGELF

J: TRBJ1-1
size: -
V: TRBV19
CDR3: ASSTGQENTEAF

J: TRBJ2-3
size: -
V: TRBV5-4
CDR3: ASSLWQGKTDTQY

J: TRBJ2-7
size: -
V: TRBV9
CDR3: ASSRTGPVGEQY

J: TRBJ2-1
size: -
V: TRBV18
CDR3: ASSPQRGGEGNEQF

J: TRBJ1-4
size: few
V: TRBV6-5
CDR3: ASRSGPGANEKLF

J: TRBJ2-1
size: -
V: TRBV19
CDR3: ASRQYSGVDNEQF

J: TRBJ2-1
size: -
V: TRBV29-1
CDR3: SGAGSYNEQF

J: TRBJ1-3
size: -
V: TRBV19
CDR3: ASPSYSGNTIY

J: TRBJ1-2
size: few
V: TRBV7-9
CDR3: ASSSGTVYGYT

J: TRBJ1-1
size: -
V: TRBV18
CDR3: ASSPGTGDLNTEAF

J: -
size: -
V: TRBV5-4
CDR3: ASSSPGLAGAVAYEQY

J: TRBJ2-1
size: -
V: TRBV7-9
CDR3: SSSSLTSGASSYNEQF

J: TRBJ1-1
size: -
V: TRBV28
CDR3: AGRRGSFGANTEAF

J: TRBJ1-2
size: -
V: TRBV28
CDR3: ASSWKSTGLGYGYT

J: TRBJ2-7
size: few
V: TRBV9
CDR3: ASSVGTSGGRYEQY

J: TRBJ1-2
size: -
V: TRBV6-5
CDR3: ASSHTGNYGYT

J: TRBJ2-3
size: -
V: TRBV9
CDR3: ASSVGGGTSTTDTQY

J: -
size: -
V: TRBV5-6
CDR3: ASSLFLPNRESYEQY

J: TRBJ2-6
size: once
V: TRBV28
CDR3: ASSLVGGLAGANVLT

J: TRBJ1-1
size: once
V: TRBV5-1
CDR3: ASSPLRGANTEAF

J: TRBJ2-7
size: -
V: TRBV5-4
CDR3: ASSLELSRGTYEQY

J: TRBJ1-1
size: -
V: TRBV29-1
CDR3: SVSTGLATEAF

J: TRBJ2-7
size: -
V: TRBV6-5
CDR3: ASSSTSRGGSYEQY

J: TRBJ1-6
size: few
V: TRBV7-9
CDR3: ASSFNEGGPLH

J: TRBJ2-1
size: -
V: TRBV19
CDR3: ASSRASGYNEQF

J: TRBJ1-1
size: few
V: TRBV27
CDR3: ASALDGSNTEAF

J: TRBJ1-1
size: few
V: TRBV6-1
CDR3: ASSGGPYTEAF

J: TRBJ2-7
size: -
V: TRBV29-1
CDR3: SAGTGDSYEQY

J: -
size: -
V: TRBV10-2
CDR3: ASSPDSSYEQY

J: TRBJ2-7
size: -
V: TRBV27
CDR3: ASSPEGDFSPYEQY

J: TRBJ2-7
size: -
V: TRBV5-4
CDR3: ASSLGQVVVYEQY

J: TRBJ1-5
size: -
V: TRBV6-1
CDR3: ASSEGATAGKQPQH

J: TRBJ1-2
size: -
V: TRBV19
CDR3: ASSIIHDGQGDYGYT

J: TRBJ1-2
size: few
V: TRBV6-6
CDR3: ASSSLGTAGYT